These T cell receptor beta chains were read from a single sample in a study of glioma-infiltrating T cells after dendritic cell vaccination. The data were produced by immunoSEQ multiplex PCR, yet TCRdb's version contains in-frame clones alone and is incomplete. The sample yields 72,000 or so clones, about nine tenths seen once. The specimen comprised blood, sampled after dendritic cell vaccination. The source of these receptors is a human donor with glioblastoma. CDR3s include the opening cysteine and the closing phenylalanine or tryptophan. The order of the fields is CDR3 protein, CDR3 DNA, J gene, clone size, D gene, V gene. The D gene is left open where the match is weak. Clone size is not always given. Where it is, it says once, few, many or a class for expanded clones.

CDR3 protein: CASSYWDRGHEQYF
CDR3 DNA: TGTGCCAGCAGCTACTGGGACAGGGGTCACGAGCAGTACTTC
J gene: TRBJ2-7
clone size: -
D gene: TRBD1
V gene: TRBV7-9

CDR3 protein: CASSLVAGGPNEQYF
CDR3 DNA: TGTGCCAGCAGCTTGGTCGCGGGAGGGCCCAACGAGCAGTACTTC
J gene: TRBJ2-7
clone size: -
D gene: TRBD2
V gene: TRBV5-6

CDR3 protein: CASSVLGQYTEAFF
CDR3 DNA: TGTGCCAGCAGTGTGTTGGGACAGTACACTGAAGCTTTCTTT
J gene: TRBJ1-1
clone size: once
D gene: TRBD1
V gene: TRBV6-1

CDR3 protein: CASSPSGGGNEQFF
CDR3 DNA: TGCGCCAGCAGCCCTAGCGGGGGGGGGAATGAGCAGTTCTTC
J gene: TRBJ2-1
clone size: -
D gene: TRBD2
V gene: TRBV10-1

CDR3 protein: CASSRGSSYGYTF
CDR3 DNA: TGTGCCAGTAGCCGAGGATCCTCCTATGGCTACACCTTC
J gene: TRBJ1-2
clone size: -
D gene: -
V gene: TRBV19

CDR3 protein: CASREGGVYEQYF
CDR3 DNA: TGTGCCAGTAGGGAGGGTGGGGTCTACGAGCAGTACTTC
J gene: TRBJ2-7
clone size: -
D gene: -
V gene: TRBV19

CDR3 protein: CASSENGEGPAKNIQYF
CDR3 DNA: TGTGCCAGCAGTGAAAATGGGGAGGGGCCAGCCAAAAACATTCAGTACTTC
J gene: TRBJ2-4
clone size: -
D gene: TRBD2
V gene: TRBV25-1

CDR3 protein: CATSDGGVGYTF
CDR3 DNA: TGTGCCACCAGCGATGGGGGGGTTGGCTACACCTTC
J gene: TRBJ1-2
clone size: -
D gene: -
V gene: TRBV15

CDR3 protein: CASSPGGDEQFF
CDR3 DNA: TGTGCCAGCAGCCCGGGAGGGGATGAGCAGTTCTTC
J gene: TRBJ2-1
clone size: -
D gene: TRBD2
V gene: TRBV6-5

CDR3 protein: CASSLIRGYEQYF
CDR3 DNA: TGTGCCAGCTCACTGATCAGGGGCTACGAGCAGTACTTC
J gene: TRBJ2-7
clone size: -
D gene: -
V gene: TRBV18

CDR3 protein: CAWSRDSRNEQFF
CDR3 DNA: TGTGCCTGGAGCCGGGACTCCAGGAATGAGCAGTTCTTC
J gene: TRBJ2-1
clone size: -
D gene: -
V gene: TRBV30

CDR3 protein: CASSSSTRNYGYTF
CDR3 DNA: TGTGCCAGCAGTTCCTCGACACGGAACTATGGCTACACCTTC
J gene: TRBJ1-2
clone size: -
D gene: -
V gene: TRBV27

CDR3 protein: CASRAQGRAYGYTF
CDR3 DNA: TGTGCCAGTAGGGCGCAGGGCAGGGCGTATGGCTACACCTTC
J gene: TRBJ1-2
clone size: once
D gene: -
V gene: TRBV19

CDR3 protein: CASSAGNQNIQYF
CDR3 DNA: TGCGCCAGCAGTGCAGGGAACCAAAACATTCAGTACTTC
J gene: TRBJ2-4
clone size: -
D gene: -
V gene: TRBV10-1

CDR3 protein: CSTGGLAGGNEQFF
CDR3 DNA: TGCAGCACCGGGGGACTAGCGGGGGGAAATGAGCAGTTCTTC
J gene: TRBJ2-1
clone size: -
D gene: TRBD2
V gene: TRBV29-1

CDR3 protein: CASSIGWEGDDEQFF
CDR3 DNA: TGTGCCAGTAGTATAGGGTGGGAGGGAGATGATGAGCAGTTCTTC
J gene: TRBJ2-1
clone size: -
D gene: TRBD2
V gene: TRBV19